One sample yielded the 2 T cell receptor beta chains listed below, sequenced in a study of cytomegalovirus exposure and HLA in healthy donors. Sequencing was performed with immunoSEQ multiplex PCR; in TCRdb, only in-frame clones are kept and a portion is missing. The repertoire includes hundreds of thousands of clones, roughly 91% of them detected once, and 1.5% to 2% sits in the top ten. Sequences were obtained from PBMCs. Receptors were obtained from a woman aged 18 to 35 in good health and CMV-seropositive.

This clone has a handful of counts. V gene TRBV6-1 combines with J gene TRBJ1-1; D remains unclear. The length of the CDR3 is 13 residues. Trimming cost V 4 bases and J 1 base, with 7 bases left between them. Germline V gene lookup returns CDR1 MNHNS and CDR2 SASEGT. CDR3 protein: CASSAAENTEAFF. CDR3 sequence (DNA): TGTGCCAGCAGTGCTGCGGAGAACACTGAAGCTTTCTTT.

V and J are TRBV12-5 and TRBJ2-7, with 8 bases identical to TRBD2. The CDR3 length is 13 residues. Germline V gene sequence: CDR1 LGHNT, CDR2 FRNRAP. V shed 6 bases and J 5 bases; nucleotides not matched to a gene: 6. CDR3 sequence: CASGLGTRNEQYF. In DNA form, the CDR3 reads TGTGCTAGTGGCCTCGGGACTAGAAACGAGCAGTACTTC.